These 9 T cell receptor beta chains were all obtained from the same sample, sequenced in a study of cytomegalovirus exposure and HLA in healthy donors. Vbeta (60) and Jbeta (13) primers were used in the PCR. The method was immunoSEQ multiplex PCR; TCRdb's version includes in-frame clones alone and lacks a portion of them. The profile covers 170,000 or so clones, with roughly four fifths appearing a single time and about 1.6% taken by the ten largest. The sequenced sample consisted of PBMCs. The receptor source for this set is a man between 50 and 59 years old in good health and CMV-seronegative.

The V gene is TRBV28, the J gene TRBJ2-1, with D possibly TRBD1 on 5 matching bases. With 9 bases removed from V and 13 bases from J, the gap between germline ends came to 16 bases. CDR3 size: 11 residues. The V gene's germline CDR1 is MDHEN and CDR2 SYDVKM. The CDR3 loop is CASTDQGGQFF. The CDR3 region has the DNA TGTGCCAGTACCGATCAGGGTGGCCAGTTCTTC.

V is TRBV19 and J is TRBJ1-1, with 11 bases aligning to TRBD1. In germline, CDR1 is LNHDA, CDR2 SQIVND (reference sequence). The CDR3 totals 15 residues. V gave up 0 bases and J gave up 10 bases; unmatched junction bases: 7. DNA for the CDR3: TGTGCCAGTAGTATAGATGGGACAGGGGGTCTGGGAGCTTTCTTT. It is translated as CASSIDGTGGLGAFF.

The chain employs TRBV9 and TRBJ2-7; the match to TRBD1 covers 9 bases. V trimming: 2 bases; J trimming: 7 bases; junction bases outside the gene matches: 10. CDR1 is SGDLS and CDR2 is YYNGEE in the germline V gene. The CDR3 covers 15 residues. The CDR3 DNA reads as TGTGCCAGCAGCGTTAGAGGACAGGGGATGGAGGAGCAGTACTTC. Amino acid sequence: CASSVRGQGMEEQYF. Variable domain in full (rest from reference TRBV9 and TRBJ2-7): DSGVTQTPKHLITATGQRVTLRCSPRSGDLSVYWYQQSLDQGLQFLIQYYNGEERAKGNILERFSAQQFPDLHSELNLSSLELGDSALYFCASSVRGQGMEEQYFGPGTRLTVT.

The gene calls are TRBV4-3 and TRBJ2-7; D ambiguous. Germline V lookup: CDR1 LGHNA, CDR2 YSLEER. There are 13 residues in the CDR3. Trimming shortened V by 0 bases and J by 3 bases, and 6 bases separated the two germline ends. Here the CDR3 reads CASSQDWSYEQYF. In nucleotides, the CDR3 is TGCGCCAGCAGCCAAGATTGGAGCTACGAGCAGTACTTC.

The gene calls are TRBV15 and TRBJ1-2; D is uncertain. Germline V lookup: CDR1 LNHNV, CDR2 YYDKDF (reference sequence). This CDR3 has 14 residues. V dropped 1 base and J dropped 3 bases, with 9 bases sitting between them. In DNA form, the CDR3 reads TGTGCCACCAGCAGAGGCCGGGTGGACTATGGCTACACCTTC. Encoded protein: CATSRGRVDYGYTF.

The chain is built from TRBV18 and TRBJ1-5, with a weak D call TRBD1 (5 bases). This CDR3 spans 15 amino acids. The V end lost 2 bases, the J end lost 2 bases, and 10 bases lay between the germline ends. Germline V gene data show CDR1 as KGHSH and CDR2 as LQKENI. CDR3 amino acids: CASSPLGHRNQPQHF. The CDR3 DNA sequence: TGTGCCAGCTCACCATTAGGACACCGCAATCAGCCCCAGCATTTT.

CDR3 sequence: CASSAPPQGKKNEQFF. CDR3 bases: TGCGCCAGCAGTGCCCCTCCACAGGGTAAGAAGAATGAGCAGTTCTTC. This chain connects TRBV10-2 to TRBJ2-1; D perhaps matches TRBD1 (6 bases). This CDR3 is 16 amino acids long. Between the trimmed V and J ends, which lost 4 bases and 7 bases, there was a span of 20 bases. CDR1 is WSHSY, CDR2 SAAADI, per germline.

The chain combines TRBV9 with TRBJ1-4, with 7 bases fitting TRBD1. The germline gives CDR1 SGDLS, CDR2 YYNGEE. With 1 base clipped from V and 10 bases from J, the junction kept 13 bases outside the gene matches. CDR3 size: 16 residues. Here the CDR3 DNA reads TGTGCCAGCAGCGTACTCCAGGACAGGTCGACCCGAAAACTGTTTTTT. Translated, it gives CASSVLQDRSTRKLFF. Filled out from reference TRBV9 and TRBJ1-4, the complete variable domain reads DSGVTQTPKHLITATGQRVTLRCSPRSGDLSVYWYQQSLDQGLQFLIQYYNGEERAKGNILERFSAQQFPDLHSELNLSSLELGDSALYFCASSVLQDRSTRKLFFGSGTQLSVL.

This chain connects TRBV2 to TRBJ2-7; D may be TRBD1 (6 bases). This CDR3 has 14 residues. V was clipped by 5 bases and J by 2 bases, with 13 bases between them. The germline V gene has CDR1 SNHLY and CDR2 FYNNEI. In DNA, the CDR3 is TGTGCCAGCAGTCCGATGACAGGTCCCTACGAGCAGTACTTC. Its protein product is CASSPMTGPYEQYF.